The rows below give T cell receptor beta chains drawn from one sample of a study of T cell responses to AZD1222 COVID-19 vaccine. Profiled with immunoSEQ multiplex PCR; TCRdb holds only in-frame clones, not every one. The top ten hold 25% to 30% of the sample, which has 100,000 to 150,000 clones, less than 90% seen once. The sequencing here drew on peripheral blood, taken on day 0 of AZD1222 vaccination. These receptors were taken from an adult in good health. Both conserved end residues are part of each CDR3. A D gene is named only where the DNA matches it firmly. Some rows have no size entry. The others give once, few or many, or a class for an expanded clone.

TRBD2,NA,TRBJ2-3,TRBV18,CASSPPKLSLGGGAPYTQYF
NA,NA,TRBJ1-6,TRBV2,CASRSSRESSYNSPLHF
NA,NA,TRBJ1-2,TRBV27,CASSWYSGGNYGYTF
NA,NA,TRBJ2-2,TRBV7-2,CASRRDTNTGELFF
NA,NA,TRBJ2-7,TRBV3-1/TRBV3-2,CASSRTGSSYEQYF
TRBD2,NA,TRBJ2-3,TRBV5-4,CASSLAERTDTQYF
NA,NA,TRBJ2-1,TRBV6-6,CASSYRVEQFF
NA,NA,TRBJ2-3,TRBV19,CASMLGQAVGTQYF
NA,once,TRBJ1-4,TRBV30,CAWSPGRGNEKLFF
NA,NA,TRBJ2-1,TRBV27,CASSLWANNEQFF
NA,NA,TRBJ2-3,TRBV20-1,CSASREMGDTQYF
NA,NA,TRBJ2-3,TRBV13,CASSLGGRRTDTQYF
TRBD1,NA,TRBJ1-2,TRBV6-5,CASRDAQGSAGYTF
TRBD1,NA,TRBJ1-3,TRBV9,CASSAHRGQYSGNTIYF
TRBD2,NA,TRBJ2-7,TRBV15,CATSLADPYEQYF
NA,NA,TRBJ2-7,TRBV2,CASWRGTETYEQYF
NA,NA,TRBJ1-5,TRBV7-2,CASSPRRGMDQPQHF
TRBD1,NA,TRBJ1-2,TRBV20-1,CSASTGGQGAGGYTF
TRBD1,NA,TRBJ2-7,TRBV5-1,CASSPGTGEAYEQYF
NA,NA,TRBJ2-4,TRBV19,CASSRGTEEYF
TRBD2,NA,TRBJ2-1,TRBV10-2,CASSEPSGPSYNEQFF
NA,NA,TRBJ2-5,TRBV7-2,CASSPGGSETQYF
TRBD1,NA,TRBJ1-4,TRBV5-4,CASSRQGGNEKLFF